The 2 T cell receptor beta chains reported below all come from one sample, sequenced in a study of graft-versus-host responses after intestinal transplantation (dated by TCRdb to the early 2020s). Libraries were prepared through the immunoSEQ multiplex PCR assay. TCRdb re-hosts the immuneACCESS table, in-frame sequences only. Its copies lack some clones; in the studies checked, an unresolved V gene accounts for under half of them, and the cause for the rest is not known. This sample holds 12,000 to 15,000 clones; 25% to 30% were observed only once. The ten largest clones add up to under 5% of the sample. The time point label, as the study defines it: cells obtained before transplantation from donor or recipient. The sequenced sample was alloreactive CD4+ T cells from a mixed lymphocyte reaction culture, obtained before intestinal transplant. The intended sense of this specimen's cell subset or site label: CFSE-low proliferating T cells sorted from roughly 6-day pre-transplant mixed lymphocyte reaction (GvH or HvG direction). Receptors originate from a human patient who received an intestinal transplant.

This clone was seen only a few times. The chain recombines TRBV5-6 with TRBJ2-7; no clear D gene. There are 13 residues in the CDR3. Trimming removed 0 bases from V and 0 bases from J, with 4 bases in between. Germline V lookup: CDR1 SGHDT, CDR2 YYEEEE. The CDR3 loop reads CASSLGHSYEQYF. CDR3 nucleotide sequence: TGTGCCAGCAGCTTGGGACACTCCTACGAGCAGTACTTC.

This clone has a handful of counts. The chain carries TRBV9 and TRBJ1-2; D is uncertain. CDR1 SGDLS and CDR2 YYNGEE come from the germline V gene. The CDR3 sequence is 15 residues long. The ends were cut back, 0 bases at V and 2 bases at J, with 11 bases in the middle. CDR3 DNA: TGTGCCAGCAGCGTAGGCCATCGAAAAAACTATGGCTACACCTTC. Translation gives CASSVGHRKNYGYTF.